These 5 T cell receptor beta chains originate from one sample sequenced in a study of graft-versus-host responses after intestinal transplantation. The authors processed graft tissue to release intraepithelial and lamina propria lymphocytes. The table came from immunoSEQ multiplex PCR; TCRdb's copy has only in-frame clones and leaves some out. The data show under 75,000 clones, roughly 90% seen once. Sequences were derived from ileum tissue, sampled more than 350 days after transplant. These TCRs come from a human patient who received an intestinal transplant, so some T cells may come from the graft donor.

The V call is TRBV5-5, the J call TRBJ2-2; D unclear. Germline CDR1 SGHKS, CDR2 YYEKEE (reference sequence). This CDR3 is built from 17 residues. V lost 0 bases to trimming and J lost 5 bases, with 17 bases between them. The CDR3: CASSLVRASGWTGELFF. Written as DNA, the CDR3 is TGTGCCAGCAGCTTGGTTAGGGCCTCGGGCTGGACCGGGGAGCTGTTTTTT. Drawing the rest from reference TRBV5-5 and TRBJ2-2, the complete variable domain is DAGVTQSPTHLIKTRGQQVTLRCSPISGHKSVSWYQQVLGQGPQFIFQYYEKEERGRGNFPDRFSARQFPNYSSELNVNALLLGDSALYLCASSLVRASGWTGELFFGEGSRLTVL.

The chain has TRBV9 and TRBJ2-3; 15 bases fit TRBD2. J was trimmed by 5 bases and V by 4 bases; bases with no gene match: 8. The CDR3 loop spans 17 amino acids. CDR1 and CDR2 from the germline V gene are SGDLS and YYNGEE. The CDR3 is CASSPGLAGGVLDTQYF. In nucleotides, the CDR3 is TGTGCCAGCAGCCCGGGACTAGCGGGAGGTGTCTTAGATACGCAGTATTTT.

This sequence joins TRBV4-1 and TRBJ2-3, with D unresolved. Germline V gene data show CDR1 as MGHRA and CDR2 as YSYEKL. The CDR3 contains 13 residues. Trimming cost V 7 bases and J 5 bases, with 13 bases left between them. The CDR3 here is CASTSQVEDTQYF. Here the CDR3 DNA reads TGCGCCAGCACCAGCCAAGTAGAAGATACGCAGTATTTT.

J is TRBJ2-7 and V is TRBV27, with 9 bases fitting TRBD1. The CDR3 is 13 amino acids. Germline V gene lookup returns CDR1 MNHEY and CDR2 SMNVEV (reference sequence). J was trimmed by 2 bases and V by 8 bases; bases with no gene match: 4. The DNA of the CDR3 is TGTGCCAGCTCCCGGGACAGGGCCTACGAGCAGTACTTC. Amino acid sequence: CASSRDRAYEQYF.

This chain uses TRBV6-5 with TRBJ1-1; D is uncertain. CDR1 and CDR2 (germline): MNHEY, SVGAGI. This CDR3 has 14 residues. V lost 5 bases and J 3 bases, leaving 13 bases between the germline ends. The chain's CDR3 is CASSDNRGDTEAFF. The CDR3 nucleotides are TGTGCCAGCAGTGATAACCGGGGTGACACTGAAGCTTTCTTT.